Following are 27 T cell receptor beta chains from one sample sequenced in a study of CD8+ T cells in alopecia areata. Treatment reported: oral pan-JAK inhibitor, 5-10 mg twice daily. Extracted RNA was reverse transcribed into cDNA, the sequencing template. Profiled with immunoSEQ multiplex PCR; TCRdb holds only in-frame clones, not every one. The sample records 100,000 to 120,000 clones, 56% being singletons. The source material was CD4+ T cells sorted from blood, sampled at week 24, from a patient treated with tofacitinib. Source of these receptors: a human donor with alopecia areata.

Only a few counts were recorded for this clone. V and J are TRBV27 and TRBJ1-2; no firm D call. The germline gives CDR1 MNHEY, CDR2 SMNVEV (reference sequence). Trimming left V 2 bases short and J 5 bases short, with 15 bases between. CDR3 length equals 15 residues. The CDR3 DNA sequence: TGTGCCAGCAGTTTAAAAGGGTTTCTGGGATATGGCTACACCTTC. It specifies CASSLKGFLGYGYTF.

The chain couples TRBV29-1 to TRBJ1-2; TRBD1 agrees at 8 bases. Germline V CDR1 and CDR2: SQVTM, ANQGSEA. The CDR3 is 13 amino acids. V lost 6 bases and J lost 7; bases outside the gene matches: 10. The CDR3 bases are TGCAGCGTCGAGACAGGGGCAGGATTTGGCTACACCTTC. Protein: CSVETGAGFGYTF. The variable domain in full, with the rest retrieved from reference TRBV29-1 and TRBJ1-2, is SAVISQKPSRDICQRGTSLTIQCQVDSQVTMMFWYRQQPGQSLTLIATANQGSEATYESGFVIDKFPISRPNLTFSTLTVSNMSPEDSSIYLCSVETGAGFGYTFGSGTRLTVV.

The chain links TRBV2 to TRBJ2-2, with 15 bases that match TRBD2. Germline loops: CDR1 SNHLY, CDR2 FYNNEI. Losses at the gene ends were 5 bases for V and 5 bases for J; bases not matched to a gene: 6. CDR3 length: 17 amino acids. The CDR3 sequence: CASSTGLAGGGTGELFF. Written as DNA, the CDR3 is TGTGCCAGCAGTACGGGACTAGCGGGGGGTGGAACCGGGGAGCTGTTTTTT. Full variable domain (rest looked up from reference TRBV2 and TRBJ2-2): EPEVTQTPSHQVTQMGQEVILRCVPISNHLYFYWYRQILGQKVEFLVSFYNNEISEKSEIFDDQFSVERPDGSNFTLKIRSTKLEDSAMYFCASSTGLAGGGTGELFFGEGSRLTVL.

The CDR3 loop reads CASSFNGQGVRETQYF. CDR3 DNA: TGCGCCAGCAGCTTCAATGGACAGGGGGTTCGCGAGACCCAGTACTTC. The genes are TRBV5-1 and TRBJ2-5, with 10 bases identical to TRBD1. Trimming cost V 2 bases and J 5 bases; bases outside gene matches: 9. This CDR3 is 16 amino acids long. Per the germline V gene, CDR1 is SGHRS and CDR2 is YFSETQ.

The CDR3 here is CASSLAALTYEQYF. In DNA, the CDR3 is TGTGCCAGCAGCTTAGCCGCGCTTACCTACGAGCAGTACTTC. The chain carries TRBV7-9 and TRBJ2-7; D gene unclear. The CDR3 spans 14 residues. Germline lookup yields CDR1 SEHNR and CDR2 FQNEAQ (reference sequence). V dropped 0 bases and J dropped 2 bases, with 8 bases sitting between them.

The DNA for the CDR3 is TGTGCCAGCAGCACCGTGACAGGGAGGGCCTACAATGAGCAGTTCTTC. Translated, it gives CASSTVTGRAYNEQFF. The gene calls are TRBV14 and TRBJ2-1, with D perhaps being TRBD1 or TRBD2 (7 bases each). This CDR3 has 16 residues. V dropped 5 bases and J dropped 2 bases, with 16 bases sitting between them. CDR1 and CDR2 (germline): SGHDN, FVKESK.

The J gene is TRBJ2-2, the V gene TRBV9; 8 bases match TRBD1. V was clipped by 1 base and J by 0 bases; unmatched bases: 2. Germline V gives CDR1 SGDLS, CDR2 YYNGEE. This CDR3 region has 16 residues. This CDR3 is CASSVRTGPNTGELFF. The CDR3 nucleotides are TGTGCCAGCAGCGTAAGGACAGGGCCGAACACCGGGGAGCTGTTTTTT.

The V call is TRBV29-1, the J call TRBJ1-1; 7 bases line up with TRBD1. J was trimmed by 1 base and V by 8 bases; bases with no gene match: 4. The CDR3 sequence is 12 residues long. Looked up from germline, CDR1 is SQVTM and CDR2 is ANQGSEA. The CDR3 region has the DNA TGCAGCCTCCGGACAGGGAACACTGAAGCTTTCTTT. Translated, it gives CSLRTGNTEAFF.

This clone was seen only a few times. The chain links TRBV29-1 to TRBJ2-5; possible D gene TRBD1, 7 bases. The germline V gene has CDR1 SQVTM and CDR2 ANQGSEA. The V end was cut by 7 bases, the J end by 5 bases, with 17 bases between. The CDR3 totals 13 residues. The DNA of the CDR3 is TGCAGCGCCCTCACAGGGGCGGGGGAGACCCAGTACTTC. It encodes CSALTGAGETQYF.

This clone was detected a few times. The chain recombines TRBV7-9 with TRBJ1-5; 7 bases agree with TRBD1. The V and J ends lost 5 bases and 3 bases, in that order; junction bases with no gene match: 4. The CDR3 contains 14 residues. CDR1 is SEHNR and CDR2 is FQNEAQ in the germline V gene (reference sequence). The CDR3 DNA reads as TGTGCCAGCAGCCCTGGGACAGCCAATCAGCCCCAGCATTTT. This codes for CASSPGTANQPQHF.

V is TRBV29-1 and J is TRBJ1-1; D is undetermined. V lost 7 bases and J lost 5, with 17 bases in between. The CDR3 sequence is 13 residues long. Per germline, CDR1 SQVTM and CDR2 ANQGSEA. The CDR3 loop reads CSASVREGTEAFF. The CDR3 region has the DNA TGCAGCGCCTCGGTGCGGGAGGGTACTGAAGCTTTCTTT.

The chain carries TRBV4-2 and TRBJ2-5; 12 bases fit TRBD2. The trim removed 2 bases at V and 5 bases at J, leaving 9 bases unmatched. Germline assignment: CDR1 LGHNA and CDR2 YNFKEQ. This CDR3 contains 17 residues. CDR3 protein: CASSQKLAGGQVETQYF. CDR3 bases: TGTGCCAGCAGCCAAAAACTAGCGGGGGGCCAGGTGGAGACCCAGTACTTC.

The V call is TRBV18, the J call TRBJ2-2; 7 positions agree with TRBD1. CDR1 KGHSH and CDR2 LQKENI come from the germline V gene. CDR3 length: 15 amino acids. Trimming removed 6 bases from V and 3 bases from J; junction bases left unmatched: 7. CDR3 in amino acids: CASSQRQGYTGELFF. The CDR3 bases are TGTGCCAGCTCGCAGAGACAGGGATACACCGGGGAGCTGTTTTTT.

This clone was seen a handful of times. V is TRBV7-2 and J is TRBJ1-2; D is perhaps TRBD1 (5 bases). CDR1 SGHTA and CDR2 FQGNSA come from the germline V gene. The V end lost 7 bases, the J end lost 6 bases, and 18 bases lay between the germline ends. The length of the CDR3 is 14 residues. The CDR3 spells CASTTPGGVNGYTF. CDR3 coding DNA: TGTGCCAGCACCACCCCAGGAGGGGTTAATGGCTACACCTTC.

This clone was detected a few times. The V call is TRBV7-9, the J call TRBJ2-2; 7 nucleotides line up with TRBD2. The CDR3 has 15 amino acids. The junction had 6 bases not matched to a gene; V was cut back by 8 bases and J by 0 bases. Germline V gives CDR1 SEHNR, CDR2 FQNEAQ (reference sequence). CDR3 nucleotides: TGTGCCAGCGGCCTAGCGGCAACGAACACCGGGGAGCTGTTTTTT. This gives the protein CASGLAATNTGELFF.

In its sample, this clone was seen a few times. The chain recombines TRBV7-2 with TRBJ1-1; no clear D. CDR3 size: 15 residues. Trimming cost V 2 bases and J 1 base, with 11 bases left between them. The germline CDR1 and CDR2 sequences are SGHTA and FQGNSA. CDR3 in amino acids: CASSLSVGRNTEAFF. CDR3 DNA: TGTGCCAGCAGCTTAAGTGTAGGGAGGAACACTGAAGCTTTCTTT.

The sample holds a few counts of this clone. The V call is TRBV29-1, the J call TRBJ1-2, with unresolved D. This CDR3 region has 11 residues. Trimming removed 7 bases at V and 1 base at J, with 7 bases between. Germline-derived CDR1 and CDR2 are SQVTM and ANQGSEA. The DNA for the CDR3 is TGCAGCGGAGGGTTTAACTATGGCTACACCTTC. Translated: CSGGFNYGYTF.

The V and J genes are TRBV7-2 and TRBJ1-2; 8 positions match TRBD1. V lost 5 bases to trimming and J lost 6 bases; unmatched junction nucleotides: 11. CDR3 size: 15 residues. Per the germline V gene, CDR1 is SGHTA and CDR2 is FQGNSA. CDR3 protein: CASSIGTGSSNGYTF. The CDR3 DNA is TGTGCCAGCAGCATAGGGACAGGTTCGTCGAATGGCTACACCTTC.

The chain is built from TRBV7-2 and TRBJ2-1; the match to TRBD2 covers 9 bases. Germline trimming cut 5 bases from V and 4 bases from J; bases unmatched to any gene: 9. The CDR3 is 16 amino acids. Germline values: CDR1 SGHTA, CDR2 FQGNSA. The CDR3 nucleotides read TGTGCCAGCAGCGCCCAGCGGGGGGCCGTTTACAATGAGCAGTTCTTC. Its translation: CASSAQRGAVYNEQFF.

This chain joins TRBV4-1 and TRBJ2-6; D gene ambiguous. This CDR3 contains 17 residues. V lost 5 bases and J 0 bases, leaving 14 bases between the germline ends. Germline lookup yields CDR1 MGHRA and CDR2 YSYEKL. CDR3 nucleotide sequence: TGCGCCAGCAGCGGCGGCAGGTCCTACTCTGGGGCCAACGTCCTGACTTTC. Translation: CASSGGRSYSGANVLTF.

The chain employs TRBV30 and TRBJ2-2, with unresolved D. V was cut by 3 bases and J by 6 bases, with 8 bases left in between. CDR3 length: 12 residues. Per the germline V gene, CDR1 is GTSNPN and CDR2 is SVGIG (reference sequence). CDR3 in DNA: TGTGCCTGGAGGCCCCGCGCCGGGGAGCTGTTTTTT. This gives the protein CAWRPRAGELFF.

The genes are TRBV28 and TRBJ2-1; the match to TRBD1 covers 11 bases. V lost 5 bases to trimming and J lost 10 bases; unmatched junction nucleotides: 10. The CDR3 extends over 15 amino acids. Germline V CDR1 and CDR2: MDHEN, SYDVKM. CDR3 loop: CASSPGQGASREQFF. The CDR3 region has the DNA TGTGCCAGCAGTCCAGGACAGGGGGCGTCAAGAGAGCAGTTCTTC. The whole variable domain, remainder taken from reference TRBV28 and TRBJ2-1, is DVKVTQSSRYLVKRTGEKVFLECVQDMDHENMFWYRQDPGLGLRLIYFSYDVKMKEKGDIPEGYSVSREKKERFSLILESASTNQTSMYLCASSPGQGASREQFFGPGTRLTVL.

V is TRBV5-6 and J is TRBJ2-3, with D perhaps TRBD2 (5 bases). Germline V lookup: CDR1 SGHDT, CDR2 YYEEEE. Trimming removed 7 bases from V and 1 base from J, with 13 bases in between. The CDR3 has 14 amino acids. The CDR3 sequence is CASGGRKGTDTQYF. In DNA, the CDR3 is TGTGCCAGCGGCGGGCGGAAGGGCACAGATACGCAGTATTTT.

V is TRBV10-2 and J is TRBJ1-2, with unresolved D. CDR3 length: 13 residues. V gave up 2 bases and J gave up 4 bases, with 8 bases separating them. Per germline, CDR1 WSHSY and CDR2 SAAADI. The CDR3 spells CASSEQWGYGYTF. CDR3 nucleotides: TGCGCCAGCAGTGAGCAATGGGGCTATGGCTACACCTTC.

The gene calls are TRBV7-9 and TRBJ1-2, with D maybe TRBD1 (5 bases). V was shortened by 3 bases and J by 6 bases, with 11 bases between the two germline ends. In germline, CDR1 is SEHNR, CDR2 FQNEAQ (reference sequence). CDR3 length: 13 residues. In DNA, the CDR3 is TGTGCCAGCAGCTTCCGCAGGGACGATGGCTACACCTTC. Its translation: CASSFRRDDGYTF.

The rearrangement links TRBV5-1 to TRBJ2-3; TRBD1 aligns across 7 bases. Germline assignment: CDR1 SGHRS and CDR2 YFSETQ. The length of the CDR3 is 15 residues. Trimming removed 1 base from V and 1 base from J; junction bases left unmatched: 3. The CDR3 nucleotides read TGCGCCAGCAGCTTGACAGGGGACCGCACAGATACGCAGTATTTT. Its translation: CASSLTGDRTDTQYF.

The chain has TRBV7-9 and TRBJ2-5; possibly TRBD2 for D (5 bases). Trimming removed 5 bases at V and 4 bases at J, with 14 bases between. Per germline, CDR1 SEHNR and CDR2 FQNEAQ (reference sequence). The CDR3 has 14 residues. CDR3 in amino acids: CASSPRVIGETQYF. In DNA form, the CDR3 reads TGTGCCAGCAGCCCGAGGGTGATTGGAGAGACCCAGTACTTC.